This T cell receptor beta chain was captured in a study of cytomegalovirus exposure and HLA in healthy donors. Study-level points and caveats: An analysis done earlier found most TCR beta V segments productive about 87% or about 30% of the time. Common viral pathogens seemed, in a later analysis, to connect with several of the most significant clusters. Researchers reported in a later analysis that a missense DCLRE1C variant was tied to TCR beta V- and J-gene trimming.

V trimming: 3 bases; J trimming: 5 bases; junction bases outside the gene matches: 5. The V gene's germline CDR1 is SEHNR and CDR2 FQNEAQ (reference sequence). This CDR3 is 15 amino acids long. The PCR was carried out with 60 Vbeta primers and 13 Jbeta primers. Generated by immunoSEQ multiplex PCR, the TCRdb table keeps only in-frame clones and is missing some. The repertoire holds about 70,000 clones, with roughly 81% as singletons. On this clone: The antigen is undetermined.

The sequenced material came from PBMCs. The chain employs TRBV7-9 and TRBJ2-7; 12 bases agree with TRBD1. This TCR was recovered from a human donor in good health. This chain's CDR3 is CASSFGDRGPNEQYF. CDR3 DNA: TGTGCCAGCAGCTTCGGGGACAGGGGGCCCAACGAGCAGTACTTC. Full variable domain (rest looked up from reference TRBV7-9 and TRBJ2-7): DTGVSQNPRHKITKRGQNVTFRCDPISEHNRLYWYRQTLGQGPEFLTYFQNEAQLEKSRLLSDRFSAERPKGSFSTLEIQRTEQGDSAMYLCASSFGDRGPNEQYFGPGTRLTVT.